This TCR beta chain was captured in a study of T cells in Graves' hyperthyroidism and ophthalmopathy. In the study overall: Sampling of peripheral blood happened at initial diagnosis, prior to any treatment. Study-wide results and caveats: Blood also showed most of the thyroid clonotypes that were expanded above 0.001.

Per the germline V gene, CDR1 is MNHEY and CDR2 is SMNVEV (reference sequence). The V gene end was trimmed by 5 bases and the J gene end by 8 bases; junction bases not matched to a gene: 11. The length of the CDR3 is 15 residues. Researchers took RNA transcripts and amplified the TCR beta CDR3 regions from them. The study used the HTBI primer set for a first-round RT-PCR of the TCR CDR3. TCRdb re-analysed the multiplex PCR reads in MiXCR, keeping a single row per CDR3 protein. The table has 300,000 to 450,000 distinct CDR3 sequences, 17% seen once. This clonotype has a count of ten or more. Its antigen is not identified.

This clonotype was sampled from a woman aged 25 to 39 with Graves' hyperthyroidism that later progressed to Graves' ophthalmopathy. The specimen sequenced was blood. The rearrangement uses TRBV27 and TRBJ1-2; 10 bases line up with TRBD1. The CDR3 region is CASSPDRGLLWGYTF. The CDR3 DNA reads TGTGCCAGCAGTCCCGACAGGGGGCTACTGTGGGGCTACACCTTC.